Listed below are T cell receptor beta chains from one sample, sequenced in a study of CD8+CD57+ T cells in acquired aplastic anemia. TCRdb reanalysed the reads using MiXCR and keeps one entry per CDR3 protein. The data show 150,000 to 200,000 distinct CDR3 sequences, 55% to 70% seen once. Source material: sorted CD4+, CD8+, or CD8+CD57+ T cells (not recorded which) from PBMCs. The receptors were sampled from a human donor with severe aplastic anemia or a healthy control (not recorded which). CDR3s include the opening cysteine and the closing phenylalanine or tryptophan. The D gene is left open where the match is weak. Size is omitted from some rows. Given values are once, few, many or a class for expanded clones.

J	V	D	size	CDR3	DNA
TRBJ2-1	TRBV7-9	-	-	CASSLDAGIGYNEQFF	TGTGCCAGCAGCTTAGATGCAGGGATTGGATACAATGAGCAGTTCTTC
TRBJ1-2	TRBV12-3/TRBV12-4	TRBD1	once	CASSLDRELNYGYTF	TGTGCCAGCAGTCTGGACAGGGAACTTAACTATGGCTACACCTTC
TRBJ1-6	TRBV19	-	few	CASSILGTPDNSPLHF	TGTGCCAGTAGTATACTCGGGACACCAGATAATTCACCCCTCCACTTT
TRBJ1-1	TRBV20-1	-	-	CSATGDTEAFF	TGCAGTGCTACGGGGGACACTGAAGCTTTCTTT
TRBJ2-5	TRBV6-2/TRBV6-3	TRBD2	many	CASSYEAGVGETQYF	TGTGCCAGCAGTTATGAAGCGGGGGTTGGAGAGACCCAGTACTTC
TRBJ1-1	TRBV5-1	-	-	CASSLYVGAQNTEAFF	TGCGCCAGCAGCTTGTATGTGGGGGCGCAGAACACTGAAGCTTTCTTT
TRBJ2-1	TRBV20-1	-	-	CSALGLGGENEQFF	TGCAGTGCTCTGGGGCTAGGGGGAGAAAATGAGCAGTTCTTC
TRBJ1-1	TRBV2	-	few	CASRDLDPNTEAFF	TGTGCCAGCAGGGACCTTGACCCGAACACTGAAGCTTTCTTT
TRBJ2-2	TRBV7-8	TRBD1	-	CASSSRQGGTGELFF	TGTGCCAGCAGCTCTCGACAGGGCGGTACCGGGGAGCTGTTTTTT
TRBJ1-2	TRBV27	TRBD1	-	CASSKHRGEGYGYTF	TGTGCCAGCAGTAAACACAGGGGGGAGGGATATGGCTACACCTTC
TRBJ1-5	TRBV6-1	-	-	CASNWGAPNQPQHF	TGTGCCAGCAACTGGGGGGCCCCCAATCAGCCCCAGCATTTT
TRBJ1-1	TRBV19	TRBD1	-	CASIQGAAEAFF	TGTGCCAGTATCCAGGGGGCCGCTGAAGCTTTCTTT
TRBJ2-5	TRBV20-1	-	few	CSVLLGETQYF	TGCAGTGTATTACTAGGGGAAACCCAGTACTTC
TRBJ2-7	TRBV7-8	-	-	CASSLRVGGSYEQYF	TGTGCCAGCAGCTTAAGGGTGGGGGGCTCCTACGAGCAGTACTTC
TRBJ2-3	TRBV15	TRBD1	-	CATSRRQGAQGTQYF	TGTGCCACCAGCAGACGACAGGGGGCACAGGGTACGCAGTATTTT
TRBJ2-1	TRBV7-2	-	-	CASSLRVQGYNEQFF	TGTGCCAGCAGCTTGAGGGTACAGGGTTATAATGAGCAGTTCTTC
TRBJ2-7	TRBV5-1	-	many	CASSADRLNEQYF	TGCGCCAGCAGTGCCGACAGGCTCAACGAGCAGTACTTC
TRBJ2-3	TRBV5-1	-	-	CASSLADRTDTQYF	TGCGCCAGCAGCTTGGCTGACCGCACAGATACGCAGTATTTT
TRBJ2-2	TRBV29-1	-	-	CSVISGELFF	TGCAGCGTTATATCCGGGGAGCTGTTTTTT
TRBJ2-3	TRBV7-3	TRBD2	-	CASSPQGLGGGSDTQYF	TGTGCCAGCAGCCCCCAGGGTCTCGGGGGGGGATCAGATACGCAGTATTTT
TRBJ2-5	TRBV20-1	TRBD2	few	CSVRGGQETQYF	TGCAGTGTGCGGGGGGGCCAAGAGACCCAGTACTTC
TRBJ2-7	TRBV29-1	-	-	CSVEVGRYEQYF	TGCAGCGTTGAGGTGGGACGTTACGAGCAGTACTTC
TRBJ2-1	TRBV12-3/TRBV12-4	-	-	CASTFSVSYNEQFF	TGTGCCAGCACCTTTAGTGTGTCCTACAATGAGCAGTTCTTC
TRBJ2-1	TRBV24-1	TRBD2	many	CATSEGLGVVYEQFF	TGTGCCACCAGTGAAGGACTAGGCGTTGTATATGAGCAGTTCTTC
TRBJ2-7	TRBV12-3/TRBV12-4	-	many	CASSPAGAGESYEQYF	TGTGCCAGCAGTCCCGCTGGGGCAGGGGAATCCTACGAGCAGTACTTC
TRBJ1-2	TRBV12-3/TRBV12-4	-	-	CAVRENYGYTF	TGTGCCGTTCGGGAAAACTATGGCTACACCTTC
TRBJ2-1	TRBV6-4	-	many	CASSGTDNNEQFF	TGTGCCAGCAGTGGGACGGATAACAATGAGCAGTTCTTC
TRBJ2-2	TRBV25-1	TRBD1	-	CASSISGGPGELFF	TGTGCCAGCAGTATCTCAGGGGGTCCCGGGGAGCTGTTTTTT
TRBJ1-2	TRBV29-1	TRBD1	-	CSVPLGTGDHFYGYTF	TGCAGCGTTCCATTGGGGACAGGGGACCATTTCTATGGCTACACCTTC
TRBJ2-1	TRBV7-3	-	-	CASSLNSNEQFF	TGTGCCAGCAGCTTAAACTCGAATGAGCAGTTCTTC
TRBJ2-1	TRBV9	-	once	CASSVNNNEQFF	TGTGCCAGCAGCGTAAATAACAATGAGCAGTTCTTC
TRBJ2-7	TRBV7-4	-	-	CASSVDLSSYEQYF	TGTGCCAGCAGCGTGGATTTGAGCTCCTACGAGCAGTACTTC
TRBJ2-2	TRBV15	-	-	CATSSVIENTGELFF	TGTGCCACCAGCTCAGTGATCGAGAACACCGGGGAGCTGTTTTTT
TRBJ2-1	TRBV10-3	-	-	CAISESRGRRYNEQFF	TGTGCCATCAGTGAGAGCAGAGGGAGAAGATACAATGAGCAGTTCTTC
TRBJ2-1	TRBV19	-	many	CASTADHPGEQFF	TGTGCCAGTACTGCGGACCACCCCGGGGAGCAGTTCTTC
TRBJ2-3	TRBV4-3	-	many	CASSHGSTDTQYF	TGCGCCAGCAGCCATGGAAGCACAGATACGCAGTATTTT
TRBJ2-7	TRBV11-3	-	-	CASSPRGGVLSYEQYF	TGTGCCAGCAGCCCTAGGGGGGGGGTCCTCTCCTACGAGCAGTACTTC
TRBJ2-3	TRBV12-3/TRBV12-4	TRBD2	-	CASLPRQRGRDTQYF	TGTGCCAGCCTCCCAAGGCAGCGGGGAAGGGATACGCAGTATTTT
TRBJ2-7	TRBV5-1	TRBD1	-	CASSLGQGFSYEQYF	TGCGCCAGCAGCTTGGGACAGGGGTTCTCCTACGAGCAGTACTTC
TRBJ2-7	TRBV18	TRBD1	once	CASSPTGDDEQYF	TGTGCCAGCTCACCGACAGGGGATGACGAGCAGTACTTC
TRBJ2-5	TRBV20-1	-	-	CSARDYGRVGETQYF	TGCAGTGCTAGAGATTACGGCAGGGTTGGAGAGACCCAGTACTTC
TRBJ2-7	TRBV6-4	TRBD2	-	CASSALAGGDYEQYF	TGTGCCAGCAGTGCCCTAGCGGGAGGGGACTACGAGCAGTACTTC
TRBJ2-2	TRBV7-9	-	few	CASSLNGELFF	TGTGCCAGCAGCCTCAACGGGGAGCTGTTTTTT
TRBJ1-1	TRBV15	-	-	CATSRWNTEAFF	TGTGCCACCTCTAGATGGAACACTGAAGCTTTCTTT
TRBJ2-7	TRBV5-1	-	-	CASSLPQTGSSYEQYF	TGTGCCAGCAGCTTGCCTCAAACAGGGAGCTCCTACGAGCAGTACTTC
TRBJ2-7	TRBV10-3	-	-	CAILTGYSYEQYF	TGTGCCATCCTAACAGGGTACTCCTACGAGCAGTACTTC
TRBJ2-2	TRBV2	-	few	CASSDGGELFF	TGTGCCAGCAGTGACGGCGGGGAGCTGTTTTTT
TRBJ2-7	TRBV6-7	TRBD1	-	CASSEALGTGGLEQYF	TGTGCCAGCAGTGAAGCGTTAGGGACAGGGGGTCTAGAGCAGTACTTC
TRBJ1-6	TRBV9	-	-	CASSVGEISPLHF	TGTGCCAGCAGCGTAGGGGAAATTTCACCCCTCCACTTT
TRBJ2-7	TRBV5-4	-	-	CASSKGAGAYEQYF	TGTGCCAGCAGTAAGGGCGCAGGAGCCTACGAGCAGTACTTC
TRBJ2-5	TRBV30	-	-	CASDGTGTTQYF	TGTGCCTCCGATGGGACTGGCACGACCCAGTACTTC
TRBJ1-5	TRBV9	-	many	CASSVGGSNQPQHF	TGTGCCAGCAGCGTAGGGGGTAGCAATCAGCCCCAGCATTTT
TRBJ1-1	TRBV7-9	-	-	CASSLSNAGDTEAFF	TGTGCCAGCAGCTTAAGCAACGCAGGGGACACTGAAGCTTTCTTT
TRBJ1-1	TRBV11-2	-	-	CASRGDGNTEAFF	TGTGCCAGCAGGGGGGACGGGAACACTGAAGCTTTCTTT
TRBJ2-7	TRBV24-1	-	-	CATSRDHYQGPNYEQYF	TGTGCCACCAGCCGGGACCATTATCAGGGGCCAAACTACGAGCAGTACTTC
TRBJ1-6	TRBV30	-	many	CAWSVTGSLHF	TGTGCCTGGAGTGTAACCGGTTCCCTCCACTTT
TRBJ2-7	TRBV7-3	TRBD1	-	CASRSNRDSLYEQYF	TGTGCCAGCAGGTCAAACCGGGACAGTCTCTACGAGCAGTACTTC
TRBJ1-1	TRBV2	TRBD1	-	CASSWGQGAGDTEAFF	TGTGCCAGCAGTTGGGGACAGGGGGCTGGGGACACTGAAGCTTTCTTT
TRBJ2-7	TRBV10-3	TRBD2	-	CAISESATSGVGEQYF	TGTGCCATCAGTGAGTCTGCGACTAGCGGGGTCGGCGAGCAGTACTTC